One and the same sample provided the 8 T cell receptor beta chains below, sequenced in a study of T cells in Graves' hyperthyroidism and ophthalmopathy. RNA transcripts gave rise to amplified TCR beta CDR3 regions. A first-round RT-PCR of the TCR CDR3 used the HTBI primer set. One entry per CDR3 protein results from TCRdb running MiXCR on the multiplex PCR reads. The repertoire holds a few hundred thousand distinct CDR3 sequences, with more than 14% as singletons. Sequencing was carried out using blood. The receptors come from a middle-aged woman with Graves' hyperthyroidism that later progressed to Graves' ophthalmopathy.

This clonotype was seen ten or more times. The gene calls are TRBV7-2 and TRBJ1-6, with a possible D match to TRBD1 (6 bases). Germline CDR1 SGHTA, CDR2 FQGNSA. The germline V and J ends were trimmed by 5 bases and 6 bases, with 14 bases remaining between them. This CDR3 has 15 amino acids. CDR3 sequence (DNA): TGTGCCAGCAGCACCACAGGGTTTAGTAATTCACCCCTCCACTTT. Encoded protein: CASSTTGFSNSPLHF.

The table lists this clonotype with many counts. This chain links TRBV7-2 with TRBJ2-3, with TRBD1 identical over 8 bases. Germline V lookup: CDR1 SGHTA, CDR2 FQGNSA. The CDR3 length is 15 residues. J gave up 6 bases and V 1 base, and 6 bases lay outside the gene matches. The CDR3, as DNA: TGTGCCAGCAGCTTAGTCGCAGGGGGCGCGGATACGCAGTATTTT. It codes for CASSLVAGGADTQYF.

In the case of this clonotype: A read error may be the cause here, since a much bigger clone is one base away. The chain couples TRBV6-1 to TRBJ1-4; D not certain. This CDR3 spans 14 amino acids. The germline V gene encodes CDR1 MNHNS and CDR2 SASEGT. CDR3 loop: CAGSEHGRAEKLFF. CDR3 nucleotides: TGTGCCGGCAGTGAACACGGGAGGGCTGAAAAACTGTTTTTT.

This clonotype has at least ten counts. The chain joins TRBV20-1 to TRBJ2-3, with 7 bases fitting TRBD2. Germline V CDR1 and CDR2: DFQATT, SNEGSKA (reference sequence). The CDR3 runs 14 residues. The J segment lost 2 bases and the V segment lost 2 bases, leaving 4 bases of the junction unmatched. This chain's CDR3 is CSARLSGNTDTQYF. In nucleotides, the CDR3 is TGCAGTGCTAGACTAAGCGGGAACACAGATACGCAGTATTTT.

For this clonotype: This may arise from a read error, as a much more abundant clone is one base away. V gene TRBV5-1 combines with J gene TRBJ2-5, with D perhaps assigned TRBD1 or TRBD2 (5 bases each). The V gene's germline CDR1 is SGHRS and CDR2 YFSETQ. Trimming removed 7 bases from V and 5 bases from J, with 21 bases in between. CDR3 length equals 15 residues. Here the CDR3 reads CASGSGPSTPETQYF. For the CDR3, the DNA is TGCGCCAGCGGCTCGGGACCCTCTACCCCGGAGACCCAGTACTTC. The full variable domain, its missing parts supplied by reference TRBV5-1 and TRBJ2-5, is KAGVTQTPRYLIKTRGQQVTLSCSPISGHRSVSWYQQTPGQGLQFLFEYFSETQRNKGNFPGRFSGRQFSNSRSEMNVSTLELGDSALYLCASGSGPSTPETQYFGPGTRLLVL.

In this sample, this clonotype turned up many times. The V call is TRBV24-1, the J call TRBJ1-5; TRBD1 aligns across 10 bases. Germline CDR1 reads KGHDR; CDR2 reads SFDVKD. CDR3 length: 15 amino acids. The J segment lost 5 bases and the V segment lost 4 bases, leaving 4 bases of the junction unmatched. The CDR3 coding sequence is TGTGCCACCAGTGACCCCGGACAGGGGGATCAGCCCCAGCATTTT. Protein: CATSDPGQGDQPQHF.

This clonotype was counted many times. This chain joins TRBV30 and TRBJ2-1, with 9 bases lining up with TRBD1. Germline V gene lookup returns CDR1 GTSNPN and CDR2 SVGIG (reference sequence). This CDR3 has 17 amino acids. Trimming took 3 bases from V and 6 from J; bases not matched to a gene: 15. CDR3 protein: CAWRGYIPGTGSNEQFF. CDR3 nucleotide sequence: TGTGCCTGGAGGGGATATATTCCCGGGACAGGGAGCAATGAGCAGTTCTTC.

In its sample, this clonotype was seen a few times. A much bigger clone sits one base away, suggesting this may be a read error. The V gene is TRBV2, the J gene TRBJ1-1, with a possible D match to TRBD1 (5 bases). CDR3 length equals 10 residues. The germline gives CDR1 SNHLY, CDR2 FYNNEI. Here the CDR3 reads CTSGPGRAFF. Written as DNA, the CDR3 is TGTACCAGCGGACCGGGGCGGGCTTTCTTT.